This paragraph reports one T cell receptor beta chain. Germline CDR1 and CDR2: LNHDA and SQIVND (reference sequence). The CDR3 extends over 15 amino acids. Trimming took off 4 bases at V and 3 bases at J, with 15 bases between the two ends. As processed by the authors: It was from reference gene primer amplification that nucleated cell counts were estimated. Here immunoSEQ multiplex PCR was the method, and the copy in TCRdb shows in-frame clones only, minus some. Clone size and the V and J calls come from that table; the DNA yielded D and trimming. The sample has roughly 57,000 clones, 73% seen once. The data were obtained in a study of blood T cell repertoires in COVID-19. Study as a whole: COVID-19 samples collected from the United States, Italy and Spain covered acute and convalescent phases. PBMCs, B-cell-depleted T cells, or T cells provided the cDNA or gDNA that made up the material.

Sequenced sample: peripheral blood. This clonotype was sampled from an older woman with acute or convalescent COVID-19. This sequence joins TRBV19 and TRBJ1-1; D not certain. CDR3: CASSTPRSIYTEAFF. CDR3 nucleotides: TGTGCCAGTAGTACTCCTAGGTCCATTTACACTGAAGCTTTCTTT. The entire variable domain, with the rest obtained from reference TRBV19 and TRBJ1-1, is as follows: DGGITQSPKYLFRKEGQNVTLSCEQNLNHDAMYWYRQDPGQGLRLIYYSQIVNDFQKGDIAEGYSVSREKKESFPLTVTSAQKNPTAFYLCASSTPRSIYTEAFFGQGTRLTVV.